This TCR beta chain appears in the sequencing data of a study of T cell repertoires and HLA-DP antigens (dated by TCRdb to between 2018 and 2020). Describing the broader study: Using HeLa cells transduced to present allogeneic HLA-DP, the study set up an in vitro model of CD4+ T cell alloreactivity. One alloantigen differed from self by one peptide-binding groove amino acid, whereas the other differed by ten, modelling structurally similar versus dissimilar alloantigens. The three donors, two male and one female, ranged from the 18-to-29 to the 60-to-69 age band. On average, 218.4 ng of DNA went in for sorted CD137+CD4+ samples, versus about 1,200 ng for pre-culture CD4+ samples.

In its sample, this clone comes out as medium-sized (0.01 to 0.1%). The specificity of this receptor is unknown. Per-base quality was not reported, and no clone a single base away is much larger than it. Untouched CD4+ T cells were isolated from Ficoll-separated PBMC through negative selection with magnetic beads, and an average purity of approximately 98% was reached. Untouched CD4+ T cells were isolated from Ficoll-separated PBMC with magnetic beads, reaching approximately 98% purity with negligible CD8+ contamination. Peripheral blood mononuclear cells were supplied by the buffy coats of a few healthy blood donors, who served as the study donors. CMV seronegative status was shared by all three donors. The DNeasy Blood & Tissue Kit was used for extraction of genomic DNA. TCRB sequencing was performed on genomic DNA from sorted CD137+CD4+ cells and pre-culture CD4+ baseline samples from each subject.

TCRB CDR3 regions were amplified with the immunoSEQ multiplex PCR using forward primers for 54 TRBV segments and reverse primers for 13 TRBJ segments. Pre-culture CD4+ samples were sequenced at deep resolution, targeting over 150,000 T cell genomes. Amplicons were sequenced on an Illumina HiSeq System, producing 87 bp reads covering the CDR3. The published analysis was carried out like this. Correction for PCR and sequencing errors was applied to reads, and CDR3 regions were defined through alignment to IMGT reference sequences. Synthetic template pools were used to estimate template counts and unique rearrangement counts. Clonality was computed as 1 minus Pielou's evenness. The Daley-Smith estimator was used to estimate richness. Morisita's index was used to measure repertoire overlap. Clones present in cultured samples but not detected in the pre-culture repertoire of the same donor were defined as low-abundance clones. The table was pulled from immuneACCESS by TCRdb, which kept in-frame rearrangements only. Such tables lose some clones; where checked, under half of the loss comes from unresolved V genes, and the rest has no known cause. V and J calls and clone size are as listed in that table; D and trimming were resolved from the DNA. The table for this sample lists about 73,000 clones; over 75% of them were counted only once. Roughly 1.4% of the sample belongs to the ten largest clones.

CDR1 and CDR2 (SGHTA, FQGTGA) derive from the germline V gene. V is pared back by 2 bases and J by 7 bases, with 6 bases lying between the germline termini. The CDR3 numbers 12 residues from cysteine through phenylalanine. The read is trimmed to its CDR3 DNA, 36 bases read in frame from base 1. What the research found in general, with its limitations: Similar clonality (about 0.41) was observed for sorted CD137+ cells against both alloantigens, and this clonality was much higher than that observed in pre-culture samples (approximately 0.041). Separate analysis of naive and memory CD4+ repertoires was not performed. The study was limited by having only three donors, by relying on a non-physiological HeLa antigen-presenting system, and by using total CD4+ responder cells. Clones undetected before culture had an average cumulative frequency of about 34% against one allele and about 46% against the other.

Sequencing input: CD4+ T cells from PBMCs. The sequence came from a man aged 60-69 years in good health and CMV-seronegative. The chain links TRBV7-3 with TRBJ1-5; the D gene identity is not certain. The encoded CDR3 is CASSLWGQPQHF. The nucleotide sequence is TGTGCCAGCAGCTTATGGGGACAGCCCCAGCATTTT.